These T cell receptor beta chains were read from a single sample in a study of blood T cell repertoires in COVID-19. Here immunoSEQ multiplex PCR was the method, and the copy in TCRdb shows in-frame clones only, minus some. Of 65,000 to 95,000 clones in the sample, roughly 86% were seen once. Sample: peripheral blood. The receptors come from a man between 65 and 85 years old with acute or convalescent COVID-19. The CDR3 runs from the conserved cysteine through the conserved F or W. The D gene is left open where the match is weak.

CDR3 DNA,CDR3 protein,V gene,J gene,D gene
TGTGCCAGCAGTCGGGGAGTGACAGGGAACACTGAAGCTTTCTTT,CASSRGVTGNTEAFF,TRBV9,TRBJ1-1,NA
TGTGCCGCCGGGGGGGATCAGCCCCAGCATTTT,CAAGGDQPQHF,TRBV10-3,TRBJ1-5,NA
TGTGCCAGCAACCCAGGGGGGACCATGAACACTGAAGCTTTCTTT,CASNPGGTMNTEAFF,TRBV7-9,TRBJ1-1,TRBD1
TGTGCCAGCAGCTCTAGCGGGGGGTCCTCAGCCAAAAACATTCAGTACTTC,CASSSSGGSSAKNIQYF,TRBV7-3,TRBJ2-4,TRBD2
TGTGCCAGCAGCTGGGGTGCTAGCGGGGGGGAGACCCAGTACTTC,CASSWGASGGETQYF,TRBV5-5,TRBJ2-5,TRBD2
TGTGCCAGCAGTCGGGGATCCTACGAGCAGTACTTC,CASSRGSYEQYF,TRBV6-5,TRBJ2-7,NA
TGTGCCAGCAGTCGCCGGATATGGGGGGGGGTACAAGAGACCCAGTACTTC,CASSRRIWGGVQETQYF,TRBV28,TRBJ2-5,TRBD2
TGCGCCAGCAGCATTGGGGGACAGGGGGCAGAGAAACTGTTTTTT,CASSIGGQGAEKLFF,TRBV5-1,TRBJ1-4,TRBD1
TGCGCCAGCAGCCAAGAAGGGATGGCAGGGCGAACCGGGGAGCTGTTTTTT,CASSQEGMAGRTGELFF,TRBV4-1,TRBJ2-2,NA
TGCAGCGTTGGGCAGCTGGGCGGGAGGGCAGATACGCAGTATTTT,CSVGQLGGRADTQYF,TRBV29-1,TRBJ2-3,TRBD2
TGTGCCATCAGTGAAGGGGCAGCCACTGAAGCTTTCTTT,CAISEGAATEAFF,TRBV10-3,TRBJ1-1,NA
TGTGCCACCAGTGACCCATCTCGACAGGGTGCCGGGGGCTACACCTTC,CATSDPSRQGAGGYTF,TRBV24-1,TRBJ1-2,TRBD1
TGCAGTGCTCAGGCGCACAATGAGCAGTTCTTC,CSAQAHNEQFF,TRBV20-1,TRBJ2-1,NA
TGTGCCACCGATACAGGGGTTAGCAATCAGCCCCAGCATTTT,CATDTGVSNQPQHF,TRBV10-3,TRBJ1-5,TRBD1
TGTGCCAGCAGTTTAGTGACAGGGGTAACCGAGCAGTACTTC,CASSLVTGVTEQYF,TRBV6-6,TRBJ2-7,TRBD1